These 29 T cell receptor beta chains came from one sample sequenced in a study of CD8 T cells in Susac syndrome. Reverse transcription of roughly 0.5 to 1 ug RNA used random hexamers. In TCRdb, the immunoSEQ multiplex PCR reads were re-called with MiXCR into one record per CDR3 protein. In the table there are fewer than 140,000 distinct CDR3 sequences, roughly 94% of which are singletons. Sequenced sample: CD8+ T cells from PBMCs. The receptors shown here come from a human donor with Susac syndrome.

This clonotype showed up just once. The rearrangement links TRBV7-2 to TRBJ2-2; 8 positions match TRBD2. With V trimmed by 4 bases and J by 4 bases, 5 bases remained unmatched. This CDR3 spans 15 amino acids. Germline values: CDR1 SGHTA, CDR2 FQGNSA. Here the CDR3 DNA reads TGTGCCAGCAGCTCGACTAGCGCGGGCACCGGGGAGCTGTTTTTT. It encodes CASSSTSAGTGELFF.

J is TRBJ1-5 and V is TRBV27; no definite D call. The V gene lost 1 base and the J gene lost 5 bases, with 12 bases spanning the gap. Germline V CDR1 and CDR2: MNHEY, SMNVEV (reference sequence). This CDR3 has 15 residues. In DNA, the CDR3 is TGTGCCAGCAGTTTATGGGGAGGGCTTGATCAGCCCCAGCATTTT. Its translation: CASSLWGGLDQPQHF.

V gene TRBV2 combines with J gene TRBJ2-7, with D possibly TRBD2 on 6 matching bases. Germline V lookup: CDR1 SNHLY, CDR2 FYNNEI. The V end lost 3 bases, the J end lost 4 bases, and 16 bases lay between the germline ends. This CDR3 has 15 residues. CDR3 nucleotide sequence: TGTGCCAGCAGTGACCCGCTCTCTGGGGGGTACGAGCAGTACTTC. Amino acid sequence: CASSDPLSGGYEQYF.

The V call is TRBV6-5, the J call TRBJ2-7; a weak D match, TRBD2 (5 bases). The CDR3 is 13 residues long. Germline assignment: CDR1 MNHEY and CDR2 SVGAGI. V was trimmed by 0 bases and J by 3 bases, leaving 6 bases between them. The CDR3 DNA reads TGTGCCAGCAGTTACTCGGGGAGCTACGAGCAGTACTTC. Its translation: CASSYSGSYEQYF.

In this sample, this clonotype turned up once. This chain links TRBV19 with TRBJ2-7; D possibly matches TRBD1 or TRBD2 (5 bases each). V lost 10 bases to trimming and J lost 3 bases, with 13 bases between them. The length of the CDR3 is 12 residues. Germline CDR1 and CDR2: LNHDA and SQIVND (reference sequence). The CDR3 DNA reads as TGTGCCACCCGGGGACGGAGCTACGAGCAGTACTTC. Translation gives CATRGRSYEQYF. Based on the CDR3 plus reference TRBV19 and TRBJ2-7, the full variable domain is DGGITQSPKYLFRKEGQNVTLSCEQNLNHDAMYWYRQDPGQGLRLIYYSQIVNDFQKGDIAEGYSVSREKKESFPLTVTSAQKNPTAFYLCATRGRSYEQYFGPGTRLTVT.

This sequence joins TRBV9 and TRBJ1-3; D remains unclear. The CDR3 covers 11 residues. Germline V gene lookup returns CDR1 SGDLS and CDR2 YYNGEE. Deletions cut 5 bases from V and 6 bases from J, with 6 bases between. CDR3 sequence: CASSTPNTIYF. The DNA of the CDR3 is TGTGCCAGCAGTACTCCAAACACCATATATTTT.

The chain is built from TRBV7-9 and TRBJ2-5; no definite D call. The CDR3 has 13 residues. The V and J ends lost 5 bases and 3 bases respectively, with 10 bases between them. Germline V lookup: CDR1 SEHNR, CDR2 FQNEAQ (reference sequence). The CDR3: CASSGIGKETQYF. DNA of the CDR3: TGTGCCAGCAGCGGAATCGGAAAAGAGACCCAGTACTTC.

This chain links TRBV12-5 with TRBJ2-1; no definite D call. The germline V gene has CDR1 LGHNT and CDR2 FRNRAP. V lost 0 bases and J lost 15, with 15 bases in between. This CDR3 comprises 13 residues. The chain's CDR3 is CASGLVNSYPAFF. Here the CDR3 DNA reads TGTGCTAGTGGTTTGGTAAACTCCTACCCCGCGTTCTTC.

The genes are TRBV6-6 and TRBJ2-5; D gene uncertain. Germline CDR1 is MNHNY and CDR2 is SVGAGI (reference sequence). CDR3 size: 14 residues. The ends were cut back, 5 bases at V and 0 bases at J, with 10 bases in the middle. Here the CDR3 DNA reads TGTGCCAGCAGTCGCGACACGCACCAAGAGACCCAGTACTTC. Translating it yields CASSRDTHQETQYF.

The chain couples TRBV6-6 to TRBJ2-1; 11 bases align to TRBD2. CDR1 MNHNY and CDR2 SVGAGI come from the germline V gene (reference sequence). This CDR3 is built from 14 residues. V was clipped by 2 bases and J by 9 bases; unmatched bases: 3. The CDR3 DNA is TGTGCCAGCAGTTACGGTAGCGGGGGGGTTGAGCAGTTCTTC. Protein sequence: CASSYGSGGVEQFF.

This chain links TRBV6-2 or TRBV6-3 with TRBJ2-7; 7 positions agree with TRBD1. This CDR3 has 14 residues. Germline CDR1 MNHEY, CDR2 SVGEGT. Losses at the gene ends were 6 bases for V and 7 bases for J; bases not matched to a gene: 12. CDR3 region: CASSPGQPSLEQYF. CDR3 nucleotides: TGTGCCAGCAGCCCGGGACAGCCTTCGCTAGAGCAGTACTTC.

The V gene is TRBV4-1, the J gene TRBJ1-1; D is ambiguous. The CDR3 loop spans 13 amino acids. The V gene lost 1 base and the J gene lost 1 base, with 4 bases spanning the gap. Germline V gene data show CDR1 as MGHRA and CDR2 as YSYEKL. The CDR3 DNA follows: TGCGCCAGCAGCCAAGTGCGGAACACTGAAGCTTTCTTT. The encoded protein is CASSQVRNTEAFF.

The chain carries TRBV20-1 and TRBJ1-5, with TRBD1 as a possible D gene (6 bases). The germline V gene encodes CDR1 DFQATT and CDR2 SNEGSKA (reference sequence). The CDR3 consists of 10 residues. V lost 6 bases and J 6 bases, leaving 6 bases between the germline ends. DNA for the CDR3: TGCAGTGCAGGGGGTCAGCCCCAGCATTTT. As protein: CSAGGQPQHF.

This chain uses TRBV14 with TRBJ2-5; D might be TRBD2 (6 bases). The CDR3 extends over 15 amino acids. CDR1 is SGHDN and CDR2 is FVKESK in the germline V gene. The ends were cut back, 4 bases at V and 2 bases at J, with 14 bases in the middle. The CDR3 is CASSRAGGGQETQYF. In nucleotides, the CDR3 is TGTGCCAGCAGCCGGGCTGGGGGAGGACAAGAGACCCAGTACTTC.

The V gene is TRBV12-3 or TRBV12-4, the J gene TRBJ1-2, with TRBD1 as a possible D gene (5 bases). The CDR3 is made up of 13 amino acids. Deletions cut 6 bases from V and 2 bases from J, with 10 bases between. Written as DNA, the CDR3 is TGTGCCAGCAGCTGGGGACCGAACTATGGCTACACCTTC. Translating gives CASSWGPNYGYTF.

This chain uses TRBV5-6 with TRBJ2-7; the D gene is possibly TRBD1 (5 bases). The CDR3 length is 13 residues. Between the trimmed V and J ends, which lost 3 bases and 1 base, there was a span of 8 bases. Germline CDR1 SGHDT, CDR2 YYEEEE. The CDR3 DNA is TGTGCCAGCAGCTACGACAGTTCCTACGAGCAGTACTTC. Protein product: CASSYDSSYEQYF.

The rearrangement uses TRBV24-1 and TRBJ2-3; 10 nucleotides agree with TRBD1. CDR3 length: 16 residues. V was pared by 6 bases and J by 5 bases, with 10 bases of the junction left unmatched. Looked up from germline, CDR1 is KGHDR and CDR2 is SFDVKD. CDR3 sequence reads: CATSSHGTGVKDTQYF. In DNA, the CDR3 is TGTGCCACCAGTAGTCACGGGACAGGGGTTAAAGATACGCAGTATTTT.

The chain is built from TRBV2 and TRBJ2-1; the D is unclear. The germline CDR1 and CDR2 sequences are SNHLY and FYNNEI. The CDR3 runs to 14 residues. V lost 3 bases, J lost 0 bases, and 6 bases lay in between. CDR3 nucleotides: TGTGCCAGCAGTGACTCCAACTCCTACAATGAGCAGTTCTTC. This sequence encodes CASSDSNSYNEQFF.

The chain couples TRBV27 to TRBJ2-7, with 8 positions matching TRBD2. Germline V gives CDR1 MNHEY, CDR2 SMNVEV (reference sequence). Trimming removed 3 bases from V and 3 bases from J; junction bases left unmatched: 7. CDR3 length: 15 amino acids. CDR3 coding DNA: TGTGCCAGCAGTTTGGTGCGGGGGGTTCTCTACGAGCAGTACTTC. It codes for CASSLVRGVLYEQYF.

The chain joins TRBV20-1 to TRBJ2-7; D is perhaps TRBD1 (6 bases). Germline CDR1 DFQATT, CDR2 SNEGSKA (reference sequence). Trimming shortened V by 0 bases and J by 4 bases, and 13 bases separated the two germline ends. The CDR3 spans 14 residues. The CDR3: CSARDYRAYYEQYF. In DNA form, the CDR3 reads TGCAGTGCTAGAGATTACAGGGCCTATTACGAGCAGTACTTC.

V and J are TRBV7-9 and TRBJ1-1; D remains ambiguous. The CDR3 sequence is 12 residues long. Germline V CDR1 and CDR2: SEHNR, FQNEAQ (reference sequence). V dropped 6 bases and J dropped 5 bases, with 10 bases sitting between them. CDR3: CASSFTVTEAFF. The CDR3 DNA follows: TGTGCCAGCAGTTTTACCGTGACTGAAGCTTTCTTT.

V and J are TRBV5-1 and TRBJ2-1; 11 bases are shared with TRBD1. The V gene end was trimmed by 7 bases and the J gene end by 9 bases; junction bases not matched to a gene: 3. In germline, CDR1 is SGHRS, CDR2 YFSETQ. CDR3 length: 12 residues. In DNA, the CDR3 is TGCGCCAGCCCCGGGACAGGGGGTGAGCAGTTCTTC. Protein sequence: CASPGTGGEQFF.

The CDR3 region has the DNA TGTGCCAGCAGCTCCCGCCCCGGGACAGGGGTCCTACAGCCCCAGCATTTT. Amino acid sequence: CASSSRPGTGVLQPQHF. The chain links TRBV7-6 to TRBJ1-5; 10 nucleotides align to TRBD1. Losses at the gene ends were 4 bases for V and 7 bases for J; bases not matched to a gene: 13. Germline CDR1 is SGHVS and CDR2 is FNYEAQ. The CDR3 is made up of 17 amino acids.

This clonotype appeared a few times. The junction differs from germline at one of its ends, possibly a read error. The V and J genes are TRBV7-2 and TRBJ1-1, with D perhaps TRBD1 (5 bases). The germline CDR1 and CDR2 sequences are SGHTA and FQGNSA. The CDR3 is 13 residues long. The CDR3 nucleotides read TGTGCCAGCAGCAAGGGACTGAAGACTGAAGCTTTCTTT. This sequence encodes CASSKGLKTEAFF. The variable domain in full, completed from reference TRBV7-2 and TRBJ1-1, reads GAGVSQSPSNKVTEKGKDVELRCDPISGHTALYWYRQSLGQGLEFLIYFQGNSAPDKSGLPSDRFSAERTGGSVSTLTIQRTQQEDSAVYLCASSKGLKTEAFFGQGTRLTVV.

The gene calls are TRBV11-2 and TRBJ2-7, with 11 positions matching TRBD2. Trimming at V came to 4 bases and at J to 2 bases, leaving 4 bases not matched to a gene. Germline assignment: CDR1 SGHAT and CDR2 FQNNGV. This CDR3 contains 15 residues. CDR3 region: CASSYSTSGAYEQYF. CDR3 nucleotide sequence: TGTGCCAGCAGCTATTCGACTAGCGGGGCCTACGAGCAGTACTTC.

This rearrangement joins TRBV13 to TRBJ1-6; TRBD1 matches at 10 bases. V gave up 1 base and J gave up 14 bases; unmatched junction bases: 5. The CDR3 is 14 residues long. The germline CDR1 and CDR2 sequences are PRHDT and FYEKMQ (reference sequence). The CDR3 region is CASSLEGQGVSLHF. CDR3 DNA sequence: TGTGCCAGCAGCTTAGAAGGACAGGGGGTATCCCTCCACTTT.

The CDR3 coding sequence is TGCAGCGTGGACCCGACTAGTTTCCCCAACAATGAGCAGTTCTTC. Residues: CSVDPTSFPNNEQFF. The rearrangement links TRBV29-1 to TRBJ2-1; D possibly corresponds to TRBD2 (6 bases). V lost 6 bases and J lost 5, with 20 bases in between. The CDR3 runs 15 residues. Germline CDR1 reads SQVTM; CDR2 reads ANQGSEA.

The sample holds a few counts of this clonotype. This chain connects TRBV9 to TRBJ2-1, with 9 bases lining up with TRBD2. CDR1 is SGDLS, CDR2 YYNGEE, per germline. This CDR3 spans 16 amino acids. J gave up 5 bases and V 0 bases, and 6 bases lay outside the gene matches. CDR3 loop: CASSVGGGGLNNEQFF. The DNA of the CDR3 is TGTGCCAGCAGCGTAGGCGGGGGGGGCCTTAACAATGAGCAGTTCTTC.

V is TRBV29-1 and J is TRBJ2-7; the D gene could be TRBD1 or TRBD2 (5 bases each). This CDR3 spans 12 amino acids. The germline V gene has CDR1 SQVTM and CDR2 ANQGSEA. V lost 4 bases and J lost 1, with 8 bases in between. CDR3 in amino acids: CSVVWGSYEQYF. CDR3 coding DNA: TGCAGCGTTGTCTGGGGGTCCTACGAGCAGTACTTC.